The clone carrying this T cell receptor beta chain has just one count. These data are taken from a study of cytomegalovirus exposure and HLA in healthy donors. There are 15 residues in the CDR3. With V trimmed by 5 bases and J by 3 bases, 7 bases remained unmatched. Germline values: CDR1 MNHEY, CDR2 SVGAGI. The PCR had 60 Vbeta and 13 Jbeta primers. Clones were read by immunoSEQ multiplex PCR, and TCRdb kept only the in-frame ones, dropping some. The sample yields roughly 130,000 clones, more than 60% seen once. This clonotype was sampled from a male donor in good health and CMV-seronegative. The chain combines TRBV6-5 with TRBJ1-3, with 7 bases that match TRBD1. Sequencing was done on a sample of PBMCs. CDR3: CASSTYRGSGNTIYF. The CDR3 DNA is TGTGCCAGCAGTACCTACAGGGGTAGTGGAAACACCATATATTTT.